The rows below give T cell receptor beta chains drawn from one sample of a study of cytomegalovirus exposure and HLA in healthy donors. Data came from immunoSEQ multiplex PCR; TCRdb stores just in-frame clones and leaves some out. The repertoire holds approximately 100,000 clones, with roughly 70% as singletons. The sample was PBMCs. The receptors shown here come from a woman in her 70s in good health and CMV-seropositive. Both conserved end residues are part of each CDR3. The D gene is left open where the match is weak. Clone sizes are given selectively: once, few, many, or a class where the clone is expanded.

V gene: TRBV4-3; J gene: TRBJ2-1; D gene: TRBD2; clone size: -; CDR3 protein: CASSRGLAGGNEQFF; CDR3 DNA: TGCGCCAGCAGCCGGGGACTAGCGGGGGGCAATGAGCAGTTCTTC
V gene: TRBV4-2; J gene: TRBJ2-3; D gene: TRBD1; clone size: -; CDR3 protein: CASSPGQGITDTQYF; CDR3 DNA: TGTGCCAGCAGCCCCGGACAGGGTATCACAGATACGCAGTATTTT
V gene: TRBV7-8; J gene: TRBJ1-6; D gene: -; clone size: once; CDR3 protein: CASSLAGRGGSPLHF; CDR3 DNA: TGTGCCAGCAGCTTAGCGGGTAGGGGGGGTTCACCCCTCCACTTT
V gene: TRBV19; J gene: TRBJ1-1; D gene: -; clone size: few; CDR3 protein: CASSITGTMNTEAFF; CDR3 DNA: TGTGCCAGTAGTATTACAGGGACCATGAACACTGAAGCTTTCTTT
V gene: TRBV10-3; J gene: TRBJ2-5; D gene: TRBD2; clone size: few; CDR3 protein: CATGTIQETQYF; CDR3 DNA: TGTGCCACCGGGACTATCCAAGAGACCCAGTACTTC
V gene: TRBV30; J gene: TRBJ1-3; D gene: -; clone size: -; CDR3 protein: CAWSTGSSGNTIYF; CDR3 DNA: TGTGCCTGGAGTACGGGTTCCTCTGGAAACACCATATATTTT
V gene: TRBV30; J gene: TRBJ2-1; D gene: -; clone size: -; CDR3 protein: CAWSVLSGYNEQFF; CDR3 DNA: TGTGCCTGGAGTGTACTGAGCGGATACAATGAGCAGTTCTTC
V gene: TRBV4-2; J gene: TRBJ2-3; D gene: TRBD2; clone size: -; CDR3 protein: CASSQDFRGGLGDTQYF; CDR3 DNA: TGTGCCAGCAGCCAAGATTTCCGGGGGGGATTGGGAGATACGCAGTATTTT
V gene: TRBV7-9; J gene: TRBJ2-5; D gene: -; clone size: -; CDR3 protein: CASSLAKGPQGETQYF; CDR3 DNA: TGTGCCAGCAGCTTAGCCAAAGGTCCTCAGGGAGAGACCCAGTACTTC
V gene: TRBV29-1; J gene: TRBJ1-2; D gene: TRBD1; clone size: -; CDR3 protein: CSVPSAPGGYGYTF; CDR3 DNA: TGCAGCGTTCCCTCGGCCCCAGGGGGCTATGGCTACACCTTC
V gene: TRBV5-1; J gene: TRBJ1-6; D gene: TRBD1; clone size: -; CDR3 protein: CASSLALPGQANSPLHF; CDR3 DNA: TGCGCCAGCAGCTTGGCCTTGCCGGGACAGGCGAATTCACCCCTCCACTTT
V gene: TRBV12-5; J gene: TRBJ2-1; D gene: TRBD1; clone size: few; CDR3 protein: CASGYGTGWNEQFF; CDR3 DNA: TGTGCTAGTGGCTACGGGACAGGGTGGAATGAGCAGTTCTTC
V gene: TRBV7-2; J gene: TRBJ2-2; D gene: TRBD2; clone size: few; CDR3 protein: CASSDSGLAGAPLHGELFF; CDR3 DNA: TGTGCCAGCAGCGACTCCGGGCTAGCGGGGGCCCCATTACACGGGGAGCTGTTTTTT
V gene: TRBV12-1; J gene: TRBJ2-7; D gene: -; clone size: -; CDR3 protein: CASSFGSWGDEQYF; CDR3 DNA: TGTGCCAGCAGCTTTGGATCTTGGGGGGACGAGCAGTACTTC
V gene: TRBV11-2; J gene: TRBJ1-6; D gene: -; clone size: -; CDR3 protein: CASYRGVGNSPLHF; CDR3 DNA: TGTGCCAGCTACCGGGGAGTAGGGAATTCACCCCTCCACTTT
V gene: TRBV9; J gene: TRBJ2-6; D gene: -; clone size: -; CDR3 protein: CASSVADSRGTNVLTF; CDR3 DNA: TGTGCCAGCAGCGTAGCTGACTCCCGAGGTACCAACGTCCTGACTTTC
V gene: TRBV5-1; J gene: TRBJ2-2; D gene: -; clone size: -; CDR3 protein: CASSLAAGVWTGELFF; CDR3 DNA: TGCGCCAGCAGCTTGGCGGCAGGGGTTTGGACCGGGGAGCTGTTTTTT
V gene: TRBV10-3; J gene: TRBJ2-1; D gene: -; clone size: -; CDR3 protein: CAISVFAGANNEQFF; CDR3 DNA: TGTGCCATCAGTGTGTTCGCGGGGGCCAACAATGAGCAGTTCTTC
V gene: TRBV10-3; J gene: TRBJ1-1; D gene: TRBD1; clone size: -; CDR3 protein: CAIGETGQNTEAFF; CDR3 DNA: TGTGCCATCGGGGAGACAGGGCAGAACACTGAAGCTTTCTTT
V gene: TRBV19; J gene: TRBJ1-1; D gene: -; clone size: once; CDR3 protein: CASRSQGLPRAFF; CDR3 DNA: TGTGCCAGTCGATCTCAGGGACTCCCTCGGGCTTTCTTT
V gene: TRBV5-1; J gene: TRBJ2-5; D gene: -; clone size: -; CDR3 protein: CASSLDAGNRRETQYF; CDR3 DNA: TGCGCCAGCAGCTTGGATGCAGGAAATCGTAGGGAGACCCAGTACTTC
V gene: TRBV5-1; J gene: TRBJ1-2; D gene: -; clone size: -; CDR3 protein: CASREDREGYTF; CDR3 DNA: TGCGCCAGCCGAGAGGACAGAGAAGGCTACACCTTC
V gene: TRBV10-3; J gene: TRBJ1-2; D gene: -; clone size: -; CDR3 protein: CAIASAGVNQQGYTF; CDR3 DNA: TGTGCCATCGCGTCGGCAGGGGTAAATCAGCAGGGCTACACCTTC
V gene: TRBV29-1; J gene: TRBJ1-2; D gene: -; clone size: -; CDR3 protein: CSVPDGAGYGYTF; CDR3 DNA: TGCAGCGTTCCCGATGGGGCCGGCTATGGCTACACCTTC
V gene: TRBV5-6; J gene: TRBJ1-6; D gene: -; clone size: -; CDR3 protein: CASTTGYSPLHF; CDR3 DNA: TGTGCCAGCACCACAGGGTATTCACCCCTCCACTTT
V gene: TRBV7-9; J gene: TRBJ1-4; D gene: TRBD1; clone size: -; CDR3 protein: CASSLGTGTANEKLFF; CDR3 DNA: TGTGCCAGCAGCTTAGGGACCGGGACAGCTAATGAAAAACTGTTTTTT
V gene: TRBV27; J gene: TRBJ2-4; D gene: TRBD2; clone size: once; CDR3 protein: CATPRGDPYQGNIQYF; CDR3 DNA: TGTGCCACCCCACGGGGGGACCCTTATCAAGGAAACATTCAGTACTTC
V gene: TRBV5-6; J gene: TRBJ2-7; D gene: -; clone size: -; CDR3 protein: CASTRGSYEQYF; CDR3 DNA: TGTGCCAGCACCCGGGGTAGCTACGAGCAGTACTTC
V gene: TRBV5-1; J gene: TRBJ2-5; D gene: TRBD2; clone size: few; CDR3 protein: CASSLTATSGGAVTQYF; CDR3 DNA: TGCGCCAGCAGCTTGACCGCGACTAGCGGGGGGGCAGTGACCCAGTACTTC